The sequence of this T cell receptor beta chain was determined in a study of CD8 T cells in Susac syndrome. When the RNA was reverse transcribed, random hexamers were used with an input of roughly 0.45 to 1 ug. Multiplex PCR with immunoSEQ amplified the TCR beta CDR3 across 54 Vbeta and 13 Jbeta. TCRdb reprocessed the immunoSEQ multiplex PCR reads via MiXCR and lists one record per CDR3 protein. The table includes around 140,000 distinct CDR3 sequences, 80% detected once. V was shortened by 3 bases and J by 8 bases, with 14 bases between the two germline ends. The CDR3 totals 14 residues. Per germline, CDR1 SGHAT and CDR2 FQNNGV. The multiple sclerosis control group was made up of treatment-naive patients with stable or active relapsing-remitting disease.

This TCR was sampled from a human donor with multiple sclerosis. Specimen: CD8+ T cells from PBMCs. The V gene is TRBV11-2, the J gene TRBJ2-1, with unresolved D. This chain's CDR3 is CASSLGIAIYEQFF. As DNA, the CDR3 is TGTGCCAGCAGCTTGGGAATTGCCATTTATGAGCAGTTCTTC.